This TCR beta chain was retrieved from a study of Ad26.COV2.S vaccination and SARS-CoV-2 variants. Generated by immunoSEQ multiplex PCR, the TCRdb table keeps only in-frame clones and is missing some. This table has around 370,000 clones, 92% appearing once. V was cut by 6 bases and J by 6 bases, with 17 bases left in between. The CDR3 runs to 14 residues. Germline CDR1 MNHEY, CDR2 SMNVEV (reference sequence). The chain carries TRBV27 and TRBJ1-2, with a tentative D call TRBD1 (5 bases). The receptor's source is a human donor who had recovered from COVID-19. Sequences were derived from peripheral blood, sampled after recovery from COVID-19. The CDR3 nucleotides read TGTGCCAGCAGCAGGCCAGGGAGCCTTAATGGCTACACCTTC. Encoded protein: CASSRPGSLNGYTF.